A single sample is the source of the 15 T cell receptor beta chains below, sequenced in a study of STAT3 mutations in large granular lymphocyte leukemia. General study findings and limits: In T-cell large granular lymphocyte leukemia, about half of patients showed multiple immunodominant subclonotypes.

The table came from immunoSEQ multiplex PCR; TCRdb's copy has only in-frame clones and leaves some out. The sample comprises some 10,000 clones, approximately 50% of which are singletons, and approximately 8.9% rests with the top ten. The antigens of these receptors remain unknown. The sequencing sample was made of peripheral blood mononuclear cells. Receptor source: a boy between 10 and 17 years old with T-cell large granular lymphocyte leukemia. Some clones in this sample may be carry-over from other donors' samples.

This chain connects TRBV7-9 to TRBJ1-6; 7 bases are shared with TRBD1. Germline CDR1 reads SEHNR; CDR2 reads FQNEAQ (reference sequence). V gave up 2 bases and J gave up 10 bases; unmatched junction bases: 8. This CDR3 spans 15 amino acids. CDR3 sequence: CASSLTLHRGSPLHF. The CDR3 coding sequence is TGTGCCAGCAGCTTAACACTACACAGGGGCTCACCCCTCCACTTT. Drawing the rest from reference TRBV7-9 and TRBJ1-6, the complete variable domain is DTGVSQNPRHKITKRGQNVTFRCDPISEHNRLYWYRQTLGQGPEFLTYFQNEAQLEKSRLLSDRFSAERPKGSFSTLEIQRTEQGDSAMYLCASSLTLHRGSPLHFGNGTRLTVT.

J is TRBJ2-5 and V is TRBV5-1; no clear D gene. In germline, CDR1 is SGHRS, CDR2 YFSETQ. V shed 0 bases and J shed 1 base, with 7 bases lying between them. The CDR3 is 14 residues long. CDR3 loop: CASSLAAGQETQYF. In DNA form, the CDR3 reads TGCGCCAGCAGCTTGGCGGCAGGCCAAGAGACCCAGTACTTC.

The table lists this clone with a few counts. The chain couples TRBV5-1 to TRBJ2-5; no definite D call. Between the trimmed V and J ends, which lost 3 bases and 1 base, there was a span of 4 bases. The CDR3 has 12 amino acids. The germline gives CDR1 SGHRS, CDR2 YFSETQ. The CDR3 DNA reads TGCGCCAGCAGCTCCCCCCAAGAGACCCAGTACTTC. Translation gives CASSSPQETQYF.

Only a few counts were recorded for this clone. The chain uses TRBV5-4 and TRBJ1-2; no definite D call. The CDR3 length is 15 residues. The V gene's germline CDR1 is SGHNT and CDR2 YYREEE (reference sequence). Trimming removed 0 bases at V and 5 bases at J, with 14 bases between. CDR3 sequence reads: CASSLGEVNLYGYTF. CDR3 nucleotide sequence: TGTGCCAGCAGCTTGGGAGAGGTCAACTTATATGGCTACACCTTC.

CDR3 amino acids: CAWRARGLLQYF. Written as DNA, the CDR3 is TGTGCCTGGAGAGCCCGGGGCCTACTACAGTACTTC. The J gene is TRBJ2-7, the V gene TRBV30, with D perhaps given as TRBD1 or TRBD2 (5 bases each). CDR3 size: 12 residues. Germline-derived CDR1 and CDR2 are GTSNPN and SVGIG (reference sequence). V lost 3 bases and J 10 bases, leaving 16 bases between the germline ends.

V usage is TRBV7-9 and J usage is TRBJ1-5; D is uncertain. Per the germline V gene, CDR1 is SEHNR and CDR2 is FQNEAQ (reference sequence). Deletions cut 8 bases from V and 0 bases from J, with 17 bases between. The CDR3 spans 16 residues. CDR3 sequence (DNA): TGTGCCAGCGGGCCCCCGGGGTTAGGTAGCAATCAGCCCCAGCATTTT. It encodes CASGPPGLGSNQPQHF.

The chain is built from TRBV7-2 and TRBJ1-2, with 7 bases fitting TRBD1. This CDR3 comprises 16 residues. The junction had 16 bases not matched to a gene; V was cut back by 4 bases and J by 8 bases. Germline CDR1 SGHTA, CDR2 FQGNSA. Here the CDR3 reads CASSSQGGGLPRGYTF. The CDR3 DNA is TGTGCCAGCAGCTCCCAAGGGGGCGGATTACCTAGGGGCTACACCTTC.

This clone appeared a few times. The chain has TRBV30 and TRBJ1-2, with 7 bases fitting TRBD1. The trim removed 3 bases at V and 4 bases at J, leaving 5 bases unmatched. CDR3 length: 13 amino acids. CDR1 is GTSNPN and CDR2 is SVGIG in the germline V gene (reference sequence). CDR3 sequence reads: CAWSRDSSYGYTF. The DNA for the CDR3 is TGTGCCTGGAGCCGGGACAGTAGCTATGGCTACACCTTC.

This sequence joins TRBV30 and TRBJ1-6; the D is unclear. Germline V gene data show CDR1 as GTSNPN and CDR2 as SVGIG (reference sequence). V was trimmed by 1 base and J by 4 bases, leaving 11 bases between them. CDR3 size: 15 residues. The CDR3 region is CAWSEGLGYNSPLHF. The CDR3 bases are TGTGCCTGGAGTGAGGGTTTGGGATATAATTCACCCCTCCACTTT.

The rearrangement uses TRBV19 and TRBJ2-7; 11 nucleotides agree with TRBD1. After removal of 5 bases from V and 5 bases from J, the junction contained 8 bases not matched to a gene. The length of the CDR3 is 15 residues. CDR1 is LNHDA and CDR2 is SQIVND in the germline V gene (reference sequence). The CDR3 DNA sequence: TGTGCCAGTAGTCCTGCCGGGACAGGGGGAAACGAGCAGTACTTC. This translates into CASSPAGTGGNEQYF.

This chain joins TRBV5-1 and TRBJ1-1; TRBD1 is a possible D gene (6 bases). The germline V gene encodes CDR1 SGHRS and CDR2 YFSETQ. Trimming stripped 4 bases from V and 2 bases from J, with 12 bases between. The CDR3 runs to 14 residues. CDR3 nucleotide sequence: TGCGCCAGCAGCATCGGACAGACTAACACTGAAGCTTTCTTT. Protein product: CASSIGQTNTEAFF.

This clone was detected once. The genes are TRBV29-1 and TRBJ1-1; unclear D gene. V lost 4 bases and J lost 3, with 3 bases in between. The CDR3 spans 10 residues. CDR1 and CDR2 (germline): SQVTM, ANQGSEA. The CDR3 loop reads CSVGDTEAFF. The DNA of the CDR3 is TGCAGCGTTGGGGACACTGAAGCTTTCTTT.

The V call is TRBV30, the J call TRBJ2-5, with a possible D match to TRBD2 (6 bases). Trimming left V 3 bases short and J 1 base short, with 6 bases between. CDR3 size: 12 residues. CDR1 is GTSNPN, CDR2 SVGIG, per germline (reference sequence). CDR3 residues: CAWRLAQETQYF. As DNA, the CDR3 is TGTGCCTGGAGACTAGCCCAAGAGACCCAGTACTTC.

This clone was seen a few times. CDR3 nucleotide sequence: TGCGCCAGCAGCTGGGTGCCCGGGACATCCTACGAGCAGTACTTC. Its protein is CASSWVPGTSYEQYF. The chain uses TRBV5-1 and TRBJ2-7, with D possibly matching TRBD1 (6 bases). The CDR3 totals 15 residues. Trimming shortened V by 3 bases and J by 1 base, and 14 bases separated the two germline ends. Germline CDR1 and CDR2: SGHRS and YFSETQ.

This clone was recorded a few times. This rearrangement joins TRBV5-6 to TRBJ1-2, with D hard to call. V shed 2 bases and J shed 8 bases, with 10 bases lying between them. Germline V lookup: CDR1 SGHDT, CDR2 YYEEEE. This CDR3 has 12 residues. DNA for the CDR3: TGTGCCAGCAGCTTTGTGTCGGGAGGCTACACCTTC. As protein: CASSFVSGGYTF. Using reference TRBV5-6 and TRBJ1-2 for the parts outside the CDR3, the full variable domain is DAGVTQSPTHLIKTRGQQVTLRCSPKSGHDTVSWYQQALGQGPQFIFQYYEEEERQRGNFPDRFSGHQFPNYSSELNVNALLLGDSALYLCASSFVSGGYTFGSGTRLTVV.